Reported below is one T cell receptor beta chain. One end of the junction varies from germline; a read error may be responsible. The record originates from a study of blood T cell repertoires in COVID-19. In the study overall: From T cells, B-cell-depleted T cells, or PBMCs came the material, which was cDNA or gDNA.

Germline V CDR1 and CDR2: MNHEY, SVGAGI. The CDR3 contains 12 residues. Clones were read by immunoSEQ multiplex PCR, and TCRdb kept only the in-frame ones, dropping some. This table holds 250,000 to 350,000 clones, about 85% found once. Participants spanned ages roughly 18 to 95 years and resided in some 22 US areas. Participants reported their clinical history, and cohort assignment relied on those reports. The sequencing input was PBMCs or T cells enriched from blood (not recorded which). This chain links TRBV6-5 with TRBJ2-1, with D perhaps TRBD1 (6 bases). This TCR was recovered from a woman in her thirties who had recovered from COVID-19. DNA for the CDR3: TGTGCCAGCAGTACCGGGCCCCAGGGGCGGGTCTTC. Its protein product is CASSTGPQGRVF.